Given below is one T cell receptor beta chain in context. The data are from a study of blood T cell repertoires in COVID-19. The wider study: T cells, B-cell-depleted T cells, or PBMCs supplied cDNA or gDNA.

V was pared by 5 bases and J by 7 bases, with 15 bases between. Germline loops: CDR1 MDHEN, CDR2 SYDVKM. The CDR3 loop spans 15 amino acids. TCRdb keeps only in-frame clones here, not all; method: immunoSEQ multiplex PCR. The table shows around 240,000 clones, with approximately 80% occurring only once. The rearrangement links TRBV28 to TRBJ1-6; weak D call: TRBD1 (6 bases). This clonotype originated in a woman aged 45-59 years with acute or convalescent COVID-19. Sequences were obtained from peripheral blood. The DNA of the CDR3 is TGTGCCAGCAGTCCCATAGGGGGACGAAATTCACCCCTCCACTTT. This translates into CASSPIGGRNSPLHF.